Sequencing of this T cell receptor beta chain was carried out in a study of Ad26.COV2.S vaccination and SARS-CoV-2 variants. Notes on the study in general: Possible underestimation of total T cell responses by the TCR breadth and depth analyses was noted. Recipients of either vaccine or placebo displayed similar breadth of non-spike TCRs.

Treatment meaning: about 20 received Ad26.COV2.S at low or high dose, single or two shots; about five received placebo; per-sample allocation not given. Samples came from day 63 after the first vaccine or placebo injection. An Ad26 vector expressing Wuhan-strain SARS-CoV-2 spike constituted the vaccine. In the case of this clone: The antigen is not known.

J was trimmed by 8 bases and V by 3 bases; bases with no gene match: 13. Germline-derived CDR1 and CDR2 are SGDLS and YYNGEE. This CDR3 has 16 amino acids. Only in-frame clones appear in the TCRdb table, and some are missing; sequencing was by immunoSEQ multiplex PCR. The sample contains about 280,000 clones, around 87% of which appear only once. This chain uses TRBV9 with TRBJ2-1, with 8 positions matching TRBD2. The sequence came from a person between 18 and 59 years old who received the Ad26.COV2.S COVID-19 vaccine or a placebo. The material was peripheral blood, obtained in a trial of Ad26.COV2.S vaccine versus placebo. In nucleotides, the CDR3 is TGTGCCAGCAGCGCCTCACTAGCGGCGGGATACTATGAGCAGTTCTTC. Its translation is CASSASLAAGYYEQFF.